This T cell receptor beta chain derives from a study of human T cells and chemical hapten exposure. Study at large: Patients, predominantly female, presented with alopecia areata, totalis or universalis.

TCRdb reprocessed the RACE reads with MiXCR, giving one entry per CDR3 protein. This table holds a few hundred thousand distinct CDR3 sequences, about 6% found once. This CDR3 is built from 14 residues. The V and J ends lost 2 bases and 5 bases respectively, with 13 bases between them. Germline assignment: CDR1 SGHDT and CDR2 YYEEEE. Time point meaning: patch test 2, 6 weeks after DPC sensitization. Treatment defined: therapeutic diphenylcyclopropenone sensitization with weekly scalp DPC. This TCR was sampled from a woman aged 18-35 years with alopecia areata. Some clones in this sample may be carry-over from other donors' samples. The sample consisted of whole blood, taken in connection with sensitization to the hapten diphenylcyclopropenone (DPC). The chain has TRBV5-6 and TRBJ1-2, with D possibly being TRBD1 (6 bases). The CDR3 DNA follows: TGTGCCAGCAGCTTATGGGGGCCCACGTATGGCTACACCTTC. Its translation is CASSLWGPTYGYTF.